These 17 T cell receptor beta chains came from one sample sequenced in a study of T cells in Graves' hyperthyroidism and ophthalmopathy. RNA transcripts yielded amplified TCR beta CDR3 regions. The study used the HTBI primer set for a first-round RT-PCR of the TCR CDR3. Via MiXCR, TCRdb re-called the multiplex PCR reads, giving one row per CDR3 protein. The sample consists of roughly 170,000 distinct CDR3 sequences, about 15% of them appearing once. The sample was blood. These receptors were obtained from a woman between 50 and 59 years old with Graves' hyperthyroidism.

The gene calls are TRBV6-1 and TRBJ1-6; TRBD1 aligns across 7 bases. Germline trimming cut 6 bases from V and 3 bases from J; bases unmatched to any gene: 8. The germline gives CDR1 MNHNS, CDR2 SASEGT. This CDR3 is 16 amino acids long. As DNA, the CDR3 is TGTGCCAGCAGACCACCCACAGGGGACTATAATTCACCCCTCCACTTT. Translated, it gives CASRPPTGDYNSPLHF.

This clonotype was seen ten or more times. The chain has TRBV19 and TRBJ1-5, with 7 bases fitting TRBD1. Germline V gene data show CDR1 as LNHDA and CDR2 as SQIVND (reference sequence). Unmatched junction bases numbered 5, after V lost 5 bases and J lost 4 bases. This CDR3 region has 14 residues. CDR3 loop: CASSAGTANQPQHF. The CDR3 DNA sequence: TGTGCCAGTAGTGCCGGGACAGCGAATCAGCCCCAGCATTTT.

This clonotype was seen repeatedly, ten times or more. This chain connects TRBV4-3 to TRBJ2-5; D is uncertain. The CDR3 contains 14 residues. V lost 4 bases and J 5 bases, leaving 14 bases between the germline ends. Germline V gene data show CDR1 as LGHNA and CDR2 as YSLEER. The CDR3 here is CASSRSRLGETQYF. CDR3 in DNA: TGCGCCAGCAGCCGAAGCAGGCTGGGGGAGACCCAGTACTTC.

V is TRBV28 and J is TRBJ2-7, with a weak D call TRBD1 (6 bases). The CDR3 sequence is 16 residues long. The germline V gene encodes CDR1 MDHEN and CDR2 SYDVKM. V gave up 5 bases and J gave up 1 base, with 18 bases separating them. This CDR3 is CASSIPTGLRSYEQYF. Written as DNA, the CDR3 is TGTGCCAGCAGTATCCCAACAGGGCTTAGGTCCTACGAGCAGTACTTC.

This clonotype occurred many times. The rearrangement joins TRBV10-3 to TRBJ2-7, with D tentatively TRBD2 (5 bases). The germline V gene has CDR1 ENHRY and CDR2 SYGVKD. Trimming took off 2 bases at V and 1 base at J, with 6 bases between the two ends. The CDR3 has 13 residues. The CDR3 is CAISETSSYEQYF. For the CDR3, the DNA is TGTGCCATCAGTGAGACTAGTTCCTACGAGCAGTACTTC.

The CDR3 reads CSVLDRGTEAFF. The CDR3 DNA is TGCAGCGTTTTGGACAGGGGTACTGAAGCTTTCTTT. The rearrangement joins TRBV29-1 to TRBJ1-1; 9 bases are a match to TRBD1. Germline trimming cut 5 bases from V and 5 bases from J; bases unmatched to any gene: 3. Germline V lookup: CDR1 SQVTM, CDR2 ANQGSEA. The CDR3 totals 12 residues.

This clonotype was counted ten times or more. V and J are TRBV7-2 and TRBJ1-1, with TRBD1 matching over 9 bases. V was pared by 4 bases and J by 4 bases, with 4 bases of the junction left unmatched. Germline assignment: CDR1 SGHTA and CDR2 FQGNSA. This CDR3 region has 14 residues. CDR3 nucleotides: TGTGCCAGCAGCTACACAGGGGGCACCACTGAAGCTTTCTTT. Amino acid sequence: CASSYTGGTTEAFF.

The table lists this clonotype with a count of one. A junction end diverges from the germline sequence, so it may reflect a read error. The chain is built from TRBV19 and TRBJ1-4; unclear D gene. The germline CDR1 and CDR2 sequences are LNHDA and SQIVND (reference sequence). The CDR3 has 16 residues. The CDR3 bases are TGTGCCAGTAGTAATCAGCGAATTACAACTAATGAAAAACTGCTTTTT. As protein: CASSNQRITTNEKLLF.

This clonotype was recorded at least ten times. This chain joins TRBV7-2 and TRBJ1-4, with 10 bases that match TRBD1. CDR3 length: 18 residues. CDR1 and CDR2 (germline): SGHTA, FQGNSA. J was trimmed by 2 bases and V by 1 base; bases with no gene match: 7. The CDR3, as DNA: TGTGCCAGCAGCTTAGGGGACAGGGGCCACCTCACTAATGAAAAACTGTTTTTT. Translating it yields CASSLGDRGHLTNEKLFF.

In its sample, this clonotype was seen many times. The chain employs TRBV19 and TRBJ1-1, with 7 bases aligning to TRBD1. V shed 6 bases, J shed 6 bases, and the junction held 7 bases outside the gene matches. The CDR3 covers 13 residues. CDR1 and CDR2 from the germline V gene are LNHDA and SQIVND (reference sequence). The chain's CDR3 is CASSLQGPPEAFF. As DNA, the CDR3 is TGTGCCAGTAGCCTACAGGGGCCCCCTGAAGCTTTCTTT.

This clonotype came up many times. V and J are TRBV6-1 and TRBJ2-7; a weak D match, TRBD2 (5 bases). Trimming took 5 bases from V and 5 from J, leaving 10 bases between them. There are 12 residues in the CDR3. Germline CDR1 reads MNHNS; CDR2 reads SASEGT. The CDR3 loop reads CASSPRANEQYF. The CDR3 bases are TGTGCCAGCAGTCCGCGGGCGAACGAGCAGTACTTC.

This clonotype was seen a single time. The rearrangement uses TRBV24-1 and TRBJ2-1, with 11 bases lining up with TRBD2. The length of the CDR3 is 17 residues. The germline V gene has CDR1 KGHDR and CDR2 SFDVKD. V lost 4 bases and J lost 5; bases outside the gene matches: 9. This CDR3 is CATSESTGTSGNNEQFF. As DNA, the CDR3 is TGTGCCACCAGTGAATCAACCGGGACTAGCGGTAACAATGAGCAGTTCTTC.

The chain joins TRBV20-1 to TRBJ2-1, with 8 bases matching TRBD2. CDR3 length equals 14 residues. Germline CDR1 is DFQATT and CDR2 is SNEGSKA (reference sequence). The V and J ends lost 3 bases and 3 bases, in that order; junction bases with no gene match: 4. The CDR3 reads CSASAGGVYNEQFF. The CDR3 region has the DNA TGCAGTGCTAGCGCGGGGGGTGTCTACAATGAGCAGTTCTTC.

This clonotype was detected ten times or more. The chain uses TRBV19 and TRBJ2-5; 7 bases align to TRBD1. Germline CDR1 and CDR2: LNHDA and SQIVND (reference sequence). The CDR3 covers 15 residues. Trimming cost V 5 bases and J 5 bases; bases outside gene matches: 11. Written as DNA, the CDR3 is TGTGCCAGTAGTTCCATGTTGACAGGGTTGGAGACCCAGTACTTC. Amino acid sequence: CASSSMLTGLETQYF.

This clonotype was seen repeatedly, ten times or more. The chain combines TRBV6-1 with TRBJ1-2; D is uncertain. Per germline, CDR1 MNHNS and CDR2 SASEGT. The CDR3 contains 12 residues. V shed 5 bases and J shed 5 bases, with 9 bases lying between them. CDR3 sequence (DNA): TGTGCCAGCAGTTCCCCCTGGTATGGCTACACCTTC. Its protein is CASSSPWYGYTF.

Many counts were recorded for this clonotype. The V gene is TRBV2, the J gene TRBJ1-4; 9 positions agree with TRBD1. CDR3 length equals 14 residues. Unmatched junction bases numbered 3, after V lost 2 bases and J lost 8 bases. Germline V gene sequence: CDR1 SNHLY, CDR2 FYNNEI. The CDR3 bases are TGTGCCAGCAGTGAACGGACAGGGGTAGAAAAACTGTTTTTT. It is translated as CASSERTGVEKLFF.

This clonotype has a count of ten or more. J is TRBJ1-5 and V is TRBV7-9, with 7 bases matching TRBD1. From germline, CDR1 is SEHNR and CDR2 FQNEAQ (reference sequence). The CDR3 runs 12 residues. J was trimmed by 13 bases and V by 1 base; bases with no gene match: 4. CDR3 sequence: CASSLGGTEQHF. CDR3 bases: TGTGCCAGCAGCTTAGGAGGGACAGAACAGCATTTT. The full variable domain, in which reference TRBV7-9 and TRBJ1-5 provide the parts outside the CDR3, is DTGVSQNPRHKITKRGQNVTFRCDPISEHNRLYWYRQTLGQGPEFLTYFQNEAQLEKSRLLSDRFSAERPKGSFSTLEIQRTEQGDSAMYLCASSLGGTEQHFGDGTRLSIL.